This T cell receptor beta chain stems from a study of shared clonotypes between healthy human individuals. The protocol was immunoSEQ multiplex PCR, while the TCRdb copy is restricted to in-frame clones and leaves out a portion. The top ten clones hold over 1.5% of a sample with about 2.2 million clones, approximately 94% of them seen once. It was CD45RO-negative cells, positively selected for CCR7, that made up naive CD8 cells, with terminally differentiated effector memory CD45RA+ cells excluded. The V gene end was trimmed by 1 base and the J gene end by 7 bases; junction bases not matched to a gene: 8. The length of the CDR3 is 14 residues. Germline loops: CDR1 SGHRS, CDR2 YFSETQ.

The sequencing input was naive CD8+ T cells from PBMCs. The receptor was isolated from a young man in good health. Some clones in this sample may be carry-over from other donors' samples. The chain uses TRBV5-1 and TRBJ2-7; TRBD1 agrees at 7 bases. CDR3 coding DNA: TGCGCCAGCAGCTTGACGGGACAGAGCTCGGAGCAGTACTTC. Translated: CASSLTGQSSEQYF.